These 30 T cell receptor beta chains were all obtained from the same sample, sequenced in a study of a mutant IDH1 vaccine in newly diagnosed glioma. This sample's time point: week 5, during vaccination. With topical imiquimod, each dose of the vaccine consisted of 300 ug of mutant IDH1 20-mer peptide. Assay: immunoSEQ multiplex PCR; the TCRdb copy retains only in-frame clones and omits some. Here the sample spans approximately 35,000 clones, roughly 50% being singletons. The antigens for these receptors are not known. The sample was PBMCs, taken from a glioma patient whose treatment included an IDH1 peptide vaccine. The receptor source for this set is a woman between 18 and 29 years old with glioma.

The table lists this clone with a few counts. The V and J genes are TRBV5-7 and TRBJ1-2; D is ambiguous. TRBV5-7 is given ORF status, its function remaining uncertain. The CDR3 runs to 14 residues. V lost 4 bases and J 1 base, leaving 11 bases between the germline ends. The CDR3 here is CASSGGYCNYGYTF. Here the CDR3 DNA reads TGTGCCAGCAGCGGAGGGTATTGTAACTATGGCTACACCTTC.

The genes are TRBV7-2 and TRBJ2-1; TRBD1 agrees at 11 bases. Germline CDR1 is SGHTA and CDR2 is FQGNSA. The CDR3 runs to 15 residues. Unmatched junction bases numbered 6, after V lost 4 bases and J lost 7 bases. CDR3 protein: CASSSGQGARNEQFF. CDR3 coding DNA: TGTGCCAGCAGCTCCGGACAGGGGGCACGAAATGAGCAGTTCTTC.

Of note for this clone: Germline is not matched at one junction end, which may reflect a read error. In the same sample, other DNA sequences code for this CDR3. The chain carries TRBV19 and TRBJ1-5; 8 nucleotides match TRBD1. The length of the CDR3 is 17 residues. Germline values: CDR1 LNHDA, CDR2 SQIVND (reference sequence). The CDR3 spells CASSAGQGGISNQPQHF. Here the CDR3 DNA reads TGCGCCAGTAGCGCAGGACAGGGTGGTATAAGCAATCAGCCCCAGCATTTT.

This chain uses TRBV6-5 with TRBJ1-1; 8 nucleotides align to TRBD1. The CDR3 contains 15 residues. After removal of 2 bases from V and 4 bases from J, the junction contained 6 bases not matched to a gene. Germline V gives CDR1 MNHEY, CDR2 SVGAGI. The CDR3 DNA is TGTGCCAGCAGTTACCCTGACAGGGGAATCACTGAAGCTTTCTTT. Translation: CASSYPDRGITEAFF.

The rearrangement uses TRBV5-4 and TRBJ2-7; D possibly corresponds to TRBD2 (6 bases). The length of the CDR3 is 14 residues. The germline V gene has CDR1 SGHNT and CDR2 YYREEE (reference sequence). V was cut by 4 bases and J by 7 bases, with 18 bases left in between. CDR3 sequence (DNA): TGTGCCAGCAGCCCTGGGGGGTGGGCGGGGGAGCAGTACTTC. The encoded protein is CASSPGGWAGEQYF.

The table lists this clone with a few counts. Here the CDR3 reads CASSELLTGGNEQYF. CDR3 DNA sequence: TGTGCCAGCAGTGAACTACTGACAGGGGGCAACGAGCAGTACTTC. The chain recombines TRBV6-1 with TRBJ2-7; 10 positions match TRBD1. The germline CDR1 and CDR2 sequences are MNHNS and SASEGT. The length of the CDR3 is 15 residues. Trimming at V came to 2 bases and at J to 5 bases, leaving 6 bases not matched to a gene.

The chain couples TRBV11-2 to TRBJ2-1; 12 nucleotides line up with TRBD2. This CDR3 region has 13 residues. After removal of 5 bases from V and 14 bases from J, the junction contained 7 bases not matched to a gene. The germline gives CDR1 SGHAT, CDR2 FQNNGV. The CDR3 loop is CASSEATSGSKFF. The CDR3, as DNA: TGTGCCAGCAGCGAAGCGACTAGCGGGAGCAAGTTCTTC.

In its sample, this clone was seen once. V usage is TRBV28 and J usage is TRBJ1-2, with 7 bases aligning to TRBD1. The CDR3 consists of 12 residues. Germline CDR1 and CDR2: MDHEN and SYDVKM. V trimming: 2 bases; J trimming: 8 bases; junction bases outside the gene matches: 2. As DNA, the CDR3 is TGTGCCAGCAGTTTAACAGGGGTAGGCTACACCTTC. This encodes CASSLTGVGYTF.

V is TRBV29-1 and J is TRBJ1-2, with D uncertain. This CDR3 contains 12 residues. Germline CDR1 SQVTM, CDR2 ANQGSEA. V shed 4 bases and J shed 6 bases, with 12 bases lying between them. CDR3 protein: CSVVDPDHGYTF. CDR3 sequence (DNA): TGCAGCGTTGTCGACCCAGATCATGGCTACACCTTC.

The CDR3: CASSNPGTGIYEQYF. CDR3 in DNA: TGTGCCAGCAGCAACCCCGGGACAGGGATTTACGAGCAGTACTTC. The gene calls are TRBV5-5 and TRBJ2-7; TRBD1 matches 9 bases. This CDR3 spans 15 amino acids. Germline V lookup: CDR1 SGHKS, CDR2 YYEKEE (reference sequence). V shed 4 bases, J shed 4 bases, and the junction held 9 bases outside the gene matches.

This clone came up a few times. This chain links TRBV7-9 with TRBJ1-1; D call uncertain. Trimming pared 7 bases from V and 7 bases from J, leaving 16 bases between. Per germline, CDR1 SEHNR and CDR2 FQNEAQ (reference sequence). The CDR3 contains 13 residues. The CDR3 loop reads CASTAPRRDEAFF. The CDR3 bases are TGTGCCAGCACAGCTCCCAGGAGGGATGAAGCTTTCTTT.

There are a few counts of this clone. The CDR3 bases are TGTGCCACCGCGGACAGTTTGAACACTGAAGCTTTCTTT. This codes for CATADSLNTEAFF. The chain is built from TRBV19 and TRBJ1-1, with D possibly being TRBD1 (6 bases). Trimming removed 10 bases at V and 0 bases at J, with 12 bases between. This CDR3 has 13 amino acids. Looked up from germline, CDR1 is LNHDA and CDR2 is SQIVND (reference sequence). Variable domain in full (rest from reference TRBV19 and TRBJ1-1): DGGITQSPKYLFRKEGQNVTLSCEQNLNHDAMYWYRQDPGQGLRLIYYSQIVNDFQKGDIAEGYSVSREKKESFPLTVTSAQKNPTAFYLCATADSLNTEAFFGQGTRLTVV.

The V call is TRBV4-1, the J call TRBJ2-7, with D perhaps being TRBD1 or TRBD2 (5 bases each). The CDR3 contains 14 residues. The V end was cut by 4 bases, the J end by 5 bases, with 15 bases between. CDR1 MGHRA and CDR2 YSYEKL come from the germline V gene. This CDR3 reads CASSPSFGGNEQYF. CDR3 sequence (DNA): TGCGCCAGCAGCCCCTCTTTTGGGGGTAACGAGCAGTACTTC.

This CDR3 is CASSFLLGYEQYF. CDR3 DNA sequence: TGTGCCAGCAGCTTTTTGTTAGGCTACGAGCAGTACTTC. This chain joins TRBV7-2 and TRBJ2-7; D gene uncertain. V shed 3 bases and J shed 3 bases, with 9 bases lying between them. This CDR3 comprises 13 residues. Germline V gene data show CDR1 as SGHTA and CDR2 as FQGNSA.

This clone appeared a few times. This chain joins TRBV18 and TRBJ2-4; TRBD2 agrees at 11 bases. Germline loops: CDR1 KGHSH, CDR2 LQKENI. J was trimmed by 5 bases and V by 1 base; bases with no gene match: 1. CDR3 length: 15 amino acids. This CDR3 reads CASSPRGLAENIQYF. CDR3 sequence (DNA): TGTGCCAGCTCACCACGGGGACTAGCGGAAAACATTCAGTACTTC.

V is TRBV19 and J is TRBJ1-1; D gene uncertain. CDR1 is LNHDA, CDR2 SQIVND, per germline (reference sequence). The CDR3 sequence is 12 residues long. Trimming took off 3 bases at V and 5 bases at J, with 7 bases between the two ends. CDR3 sequence reads: CASSIPGTEAFF. As DNA, the CDR3 is TGTGCCAGTAGTATCCCCGGAACTGAAGCTTTCTTT.

The sample holds a few counts of this clone. This sequence joins TRBV20-1 and TRBJ2-5; no firm D call. Per the germline V gene, CDR1 is DFQATT and CDR2 is SNEGSKA (reference sequence). This CDR3 is built from 10 residues. V was pared by 6 bases and J by 7 bases, with 9 bases between. The CDR3 spells CSAPKGTQYF. In DNA form, the CDR3 reads TGCAGTGCCCCAAAGGGGACCCAGTACTTC.

The sample holds a few counts of this clone. V is TRBV6-6 and J is TRBJ1-3, with 7 bases aligning to TRBD1. The CDR3 loop spans 15 amino acids. Germline CDR1 MNHNY, CDR2 SVGAGI (reference sequence). The ends lost 7 bases at V and 0 bases at J; junction bases unmatched: 6. The CDR3 sequence: CASTRRDSSGNTIYF. Here the CDR3 DNA reads TGTGCCAGCACACGACGGGACAGCTCTGGAAACACCATATATTTT.

Here the CDR3 reads CASSLAWPGLDYGYTF. DNA for the CDR3: TGCGCCAGCAGCTTGGCCTGGCCGGGACTAGACTATGGCTACACCTTC. The chain employs TRBV5-1 and TRBJ1-2, with a tentative D call TRBD1 (5 bases). Trimming shortened V by 0 bases and J by 3 bases, and 15 bases separated the two germline ends. Germline V gene lookup returns CDR1 SGHRS and CDR2 YFSETQ. The CDR3 contains 16 residues.

This clone was seen only a few times. This specimen includes other DNA sequences encoding the same CDR3. The DNA of the CDR3 is TGTGCCAGCAGTTACTCGATCAGGGAATCCTACGAGCAGTACTTC. Encoded protein: CASSYSIRESYEQYF. The chain combines TRBV6-5 with TRBJ2-7; D might be TRBD1 (5 bases). The germline CDR1 and CDR2 sequences are MNHEY and SVGAGI. Trimming stripped 0 bases from V and 1 base from J, with 10 bases between. This CDR3 has 15 residues.

The chain links TRBV13 to TRBJ2-3; D gene unclear. Germline loops: CDR1 PRHDT, CDR2 FYEKMQ (reference sequence). Trimming took 5 bases from V and 4 from J, leaving 19 bases between them. The CDR3 has 16 residues. The CDR3 nucleotides are TGTGCCAGCAGCCCCGTGGTCTATCCTGCCCCAGATACGCAGTATTTT. This translates into CASSPVVYPAPDTQYF. Using reference TRBV13 and TRBJ2-3 for the parts outside the CDR3, the full variable domain is AAGVIQSPRHLIKEKRETATLKCYPIPRHDTVYWYQQGPGQDPQFLISFYEKMQSDKGSIPDRFSAQQFSDYHSELNMSSLELGDSALYFCASSPVVYPAPDTQYFGPGTRLTVL.

The chain is built from TRBV10-3 and TRBJ1-2; a weak D match, TRBD1 (5 bases). Trimming left V 4 bases short and J 0 bases short, with 6 bases between. The germline V gene has CDR1 ENHRY and CDR2 SYGVKD. CDR3 size: 13 residues. CDR3 DNA: TGTGCCATCAGTGGAGGGGCTAACTATGGCTACACCTTC. Amino acid sequence: CAISGGANYGYTF.

This clone was observed a few times. V usage is TRBV13 and J usage is TRBJ2-7; D not certain. The V and J ends lost 4 bases and 0 bases respectively, with 13 bases between them. Germline CDR1 reads PRHDT; CDR2 reads FYEKMQ (reference sequence). The CDR3 extends over 15 amino acids. The CDR3 is CASSSTDTPSYEQYF. CDR3 coding DNA: TGTGCCAGCAGCTCAACAGACACTCCCTCCTACGAGCAGTACTTC.

The gene calls are TRBV27 and TRBJ2-1; 10 bases are a match to TRBD2. The J segment lost 6 bases and the V segment lost 5 bases, leaving 10 bases of the junction unmatched. The CDR3 consists of 16 residues. Germline CDR1 MNHEY, CDR2 SMNVEV (reference sequence). CDR3 coding DNA: TGTGCCAGCAGTGCCTTTTTAGCGGGAGGTTCCAATGAGCAGTTCTTC. The encoded protein is CASSAFLAGGSNEQFF.

This clone occurred a few times. The V call is TRBV27, the J call TRBJ1-2; tentative D call: TRBD1 (6 bases). This CDR3 has 14 amino acids. The V gene lost 5 bases and the J gene lost 7 bases, with 17 bases spanning the gap. Germline CDR1 reads MNHEY; CDR2 reads SMNVEV (reference sequence). The CDR3 coding sequence is TGTGCCAGCAGTCCCTTCTTGCAGGGGCTTGGCTACACCTTC. Amino acids: CASSPFLQGLGYTF.

The chain combines TRBV2 with TRBJ2-1; D is undetermined. CDR1 SNHLY and CDR2 FYNNEI come from the germline V gene. V lost 3 bases to trimming and J lost 0 bases, with 15 bases between them. The CDR3 sequence is 17 residues long. The CDR3 reads CASSERVGVSSYNEQFF. The CDR3 DNA is TGTGCCAGCAGTGAGAGAGTCGGTGTGAGCTCCTACAATGAGCAGTTCTTC.

This clone was seen only a few times. The gene calls are TRBV6-5 and TRBJ2-2, with unresolved D. There are 14 residues in the CDR3. The V and J ends lost 5 bases and 3 bases respectively, with 10 bases between them. Germline CDR1 reads MNHEY; CDR2 reads SVGAGI. CDR3 DNA: TGTGCCAGCAGTAGGCCATCCTACACCGGGGAGCTGTTTTTT. Its translation is CASSRPSYTGELFF.

Here the CDR3 reads CAWSANGASNQPQHF. CDR3 in DNA: TGTGCCTGGAGTGCCAACGGGGCGAGCAATCAGCCCCAGCATTTT. This chain joins TRBV30 and TRBJ1-5, with D maybe TRBD1 (5 bases). The V end was cut by 1 base, the J end by 1 base, with 11 bases between. This CDR3 has 15 residues. Per germline, CDR1 GTSNPN and CDR2 SVGIG (reference sequence).

The CDR3 sequence is CAISEMGQGTETQYF. CDR3 DNA: TGTGCCATCAGTGAAATGGGACAGGGGACAGAGACCCAGTACTTC. This chain links TRBV10-3 with TRBJ2-5; 10 positions agree with TRBD1. V trimming: 3 bases; J trimming: 4 bases; junction bases outside the gene matches: 5. Germline-derived CDR1 and CDR2 are ENHRY and SYGVKD. The CDR3 contains 15 residues.

The chain is built from TRBV13 and TRBJ2-7; 8 bases match TRBD1. The length of the CDR3 is 15 residues. The J segment lost 5 bases and the V segment lost 0 bases, leaving 6 bases of the junction unmatched. Germline V gives CDR1 PRHDT, CDR2 FYEKMQ (reference sequence). CDR3 sequence reads: CASSLGDDRGHEQYF. The CDR3 DNA is TGTGCCAGCAGCTTAGGCGACGACAGGGGCCACGAGCAGTACTTC. The entire variable domain, with the rest obtained from reference TRBV13 and TRBJ2-7, is as follows: AAGVIQSPRHLIKEKRETATLKCYPIPRHDTVYWYQQGPGQDPQFLISFYEKMQSDKGSIPDRFSAQQFSDYHSELNMSSLELGDSALYFCASSLGDDRGHEQYFGPGTRLTVT.